This passage covers 11 T cell receptor beta chains from one sample sequenced in a study of T-cell memory formation after mild COVID-19 (dated by TCRdb to about 2021). Receptor amplification or capture employed 5' RACE. The sequencer was an Illumina NovaSeq 6000. TCRdb ran its own pipeline on the public reads, namely fastp trimming at Q25 and MiXCR clone calling, and kept in-frame beta chains. Rows with one shared CDR3 protein collapse into an entry with the most common genes and DNA. The sample profile shows around 310,000 distinct CDR3 sequences; 14% of them were found once. Jointly, the top ten make up 20% to 25% of the sample. Sample: PBMCs or a T cell subset sorted from them (not recorded which). These receptors were obtained from a man between 18 and 29 years old who had mild COVID-19 (a few samples of this study predate the infection). The sample titles of this study are shuffled in the database, so cell type and time point are left out; the donor was told from shared clones.

The rearrangement uses TRBV5-1 and TRBJ2-7; 9 nucleotides align to TRBD1. Germline V gene lookup returns CDR1 SGHRS and CDR2 YFSETQ. The CDR3 runs 15 residues. The V gene end was trimmed by 5 bases and the J gene end by 5 bases; junction bases not matched to a gene: 11. The CDR3 here is CASRPPGTGFNEQYF. In DNA form, the CDR3 reads TGCGCCAGCAGGCCCCCCGGGACAGGGTTTAACGAGCAGTACTTC.

This clonotype was observed a handful of times. This sequence joins TRBV7-2 and TRBJ1-5; D gene ambiguous. The CDR3 loop spans 12 amino acids. Germline V gives CDR1 SGHTA, CDR2 FQGNSA. V was trimmed by 5 bases and J by 4 bases, leaving 6 bases between them. The CDR3 coding sequence is TGTGCCAGCAGCAATTATAATCAGCCCCAGCATTTT. This sequence encodes CASSNYNQPQHF.

This clonotype was detected ten times or more. The chain couples TRBV5-1 to TRBJ2-6; no reliable D call. Germline V lookup: CDR1 SGHRS, CDR2 YFSETQ. The ends were cut back, 7 bases at V and 2 bases at J, with 13 bases in the middle. The CDR3 is 15 residues long. The CDR3 DNA reads as TGCGCCAGCGGTCCTAGGGATGCTGGGGCCAACGTCCTGACTTTC. As protein: CASGPRDAGANVLTF.

The genes are TRBV9 and TRBJ1-6, with 7 bases aligning to TRBD1. Germline-derived CDR1 and CDR2 are SGDLS and YYNGEE. After removal of 3 bases from V and 6 bases from J, the junction contained 9 bases not matched to a gene. The CDR3 has 16 amino acids. CDR3 loop: CASSAWGGTANSPLHF. The CDR3 coding sequence is TGTGCCAGCAGCGCATGGGGGGGGACAGCTAATTCACCCCTCCACTTT.

CDR3 sequence reads: CASRRNPGQRGTGELFF. CDR3 coding DNA: TGTGCCAGCAGACGCAACCCGGGACAGAGGGGAACCGGGGAGCTGTTTTTT. This chain joins TRBV6-5 and TRBJ2-2, with 7 bases aligning to TRBD1. Germline V CDR1 and CDR2: MNHEY, SVGAGI. Germline trimming cut 6 bases from V and 5 bases from J; bases unmatched to any gene: 15. This CDR3 spans 17 amino acids.

This clonotype has a handful of counts. The chain has TRBV5-5 and TRBJ2-7; 12 bases line up with TRBD1. Germline loops: CDR1 SGHKS, CDR2 YYEKEE (reference sequence). Trimming took 4 bases from V and 5 from J; bases not matched to a gene: 4. This CDR3 is 14 amino acids long. The CDR3 region is CASSRGQGADEQYV. The CDR3 DNA is TGTGCCAGCAGCCGGGGACAGGGGGCGGACGAGCAGTACGTC.

This clonotype was seen a handful of times. The V call is TRBV6-5, the J call TRBJ1-6, with 8 nucleotides matching TRBD1. Germline values: CDR1 MNHEY, CDR2 SVGAGI. The CDR3 covers 18 residues. The V gene end was trimmed by 6 bases and the J gene end by 0 bases; junction bases not matched to a gene: 10. DNA of the CDR3: TGTGCCAGCAGCCTACAGGGGGGGTCAAGCTCCTATAATTCACCCCTCCACTTT. Its translation: CASSLQGGSSSYNSPLHF.

The chain links TRBV7-3 to TRBJ2-3; D gene unclear. The V gene's germline CDR1 is SGHTA and CDR2 FQGTGA. V was clipped by 6 bases and J by 5 bases, with 12 bases between them. CDR3 size: 13 residues. The CDR3 reads CASSAVVEDTQYF. The CDR3 nucleotides read TGTGCCAGCAGTGCGGTCGTCGAAGATACGCAGTATTTT.

This clonotype has more than one count but fewer than ten. The chain recombines TRBV5-1 with TRBJ1-1; 8 nucleotides line up with TRBD1. The germline gives CDR1 SGHRS, CDR2 YFSETQ. V shed 5 bases, J shed 5 bases, and the junction held 11 bases outside the gene matches. This CDR3 has 15 amino acids. As DNA, the CDR3 is TGCGCCAGCAGAAGGTTCAGGGGGCCTAATACTGAAGCTTTCTTT. This gives the protein CASRRFRGPNTEAFF.

This chain joins TRBV7-2 and TRBJ2-5; D uncertain. V lost 4 bases, J lost 3 bases, and 9 bases lay in between. The CDR3 spans 13 residues. The germline V gene encodes CDR1 SGHTA and CDR2 FQGNSA. The CDR3 loop is CASSSPMEETQYF. CDR3 bases: TGTGCCAGCAGCTCCCCGATGGAAGAGACCCAGTACTTC.

The chain joins TRBV7-2 to TRBJ2-1; a possible D gene is TRBD1 (6 bases). Trimming removed 1 base at V and 10 bases at J, with 11 bases between. CDR1 and CDR2 (germline): SGHTA, FQGNSA. This CDR3 region has 13 residues. The CDR3 sequence is CASSLVLTGEQFF. The CDR3 DNA sequence: TGTGCCAGCAGCTTAGTTCTGACAGGCGAGCAGTTCTTC.